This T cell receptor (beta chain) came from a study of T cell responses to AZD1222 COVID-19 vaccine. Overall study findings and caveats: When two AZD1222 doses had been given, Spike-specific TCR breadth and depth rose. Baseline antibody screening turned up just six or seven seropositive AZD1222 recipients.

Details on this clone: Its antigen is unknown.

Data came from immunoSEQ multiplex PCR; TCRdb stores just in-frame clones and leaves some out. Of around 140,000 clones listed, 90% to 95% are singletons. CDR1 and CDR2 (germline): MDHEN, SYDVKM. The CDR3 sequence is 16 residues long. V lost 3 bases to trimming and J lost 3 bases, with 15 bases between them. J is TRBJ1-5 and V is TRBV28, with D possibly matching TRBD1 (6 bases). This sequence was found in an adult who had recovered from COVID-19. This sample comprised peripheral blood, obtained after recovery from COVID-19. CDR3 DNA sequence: TGTGCCAGCAGTTTGGACAGAGCGGGGGCCAATCAGCCCCAGCATTTT. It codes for CASSLDRAGANQPQHF.